The text below deals with one T cell receptor (beta chain). No antigen is known for it. CDR1 SQVTM and CDR2 ANQGSEA come from the germline V gene. The CDR3 is made up of 11 amino acids. V gave up 7 bases and J gave up 6 bases; unmatched junction bases: 3. Via MiXCR, TCRdb re-called the 5' RACE reads, giving one row per CDR3 protein. The profile shows approximately 250,000 distinct CDR3 sequences, 15% of them singletons. This entry comes from a study of T-cell memory formation after mild COVID-19. Study at large: Clusters were largely donor specific. General study results and limits: Mainly in CM and EM were contracting CD4+ clones; CD8+ were in EMRA. The finding that pre-infection memory included some responding clones suggested that cross-reactive memory joined.

This TCR was sampled from an adult woman who had mild COVID-19 (a few samples of this study predate the infection). Cell type and time point are not known. This chain connects TRBV29-1 to TRBJ1-2; 9 positions match TRBD1. Source material: PBMCs or a T cell subset sorted from them (not recorded which). The CDR3: CSARTGDGYTF. As DNA, the CDR3 is TGCAGCGCCCGGACAGGGGATGGCTACACCTTC.